The rows below give T cell receptor beta chains drawn from one sample of a study of blood T cell repertoires in COVID-19. Using immunoSEQ multiplex PCR, the repertoire was profiled, and TCRdb retains in-frame clones only, with some absent. This repertoire shows 110,000 to 150,000 clones, over 75% found once; its top ten account for roughly 1.5%. The sequenced sample consisted of peripheral blood. The receptors were gathered from a woman in her forties or fifties with acute or convalescent COVID-19. CDR3s include the opening cysteine and the closing phenylalanine or tryptophan. Each record gives: J gene, V gene, D gene, clone size, CDR3 protein, CDR3 DNA. D genes are given only for firm matches. Rows give clone size only sometimes, using once, few, many, or a class for an expanded clone.

TRBJ1-2	TRBV11-2	TRBD1	NA	CASSSQNRGLGGYTF	TGTGCCAGCAGCTCCCAAAACAGGGGGCTTGGGGGCTACACCTTC
TRBJ2-1	TRBV28	NA	NA	CASSFLLSYNEQFF	TGTGCCAGCAGTTTTTTACTCTCCTACAATGAGCAGTTCTTC
TRBJ2-1	TRBV7-7	TRBD2	few	CASSTGLAGGNEQFF	TGTGCTAGCAGCACCGGACTAGCGGGGGGTAATGAGCAGTTCTTC
TRBJ2-1	TRBV7-3	TRBD2	NA	CASSFGTSGADEQFF	TGTGCCAGCAGCTTCGGGACTAGCGGGGCCGATGAGCAGTTCTTC
TRBJ1-2	TRBV5-1	NA	NA	CASSLDVGPAMGYTF	TGCGCCAGCAGCTTGGACGTGGGGCCCGCTATGGGCTACACCTTC
TRBJ1-1	TRBV5-1	NA	NA	CASSLGVQANTEAFF	TGCGCCAGCAGCTTGGGGGTACAGGCGAACACTGAAGCTTTCTTT
TRBJ1-5	TRBV6-5	NA	NA	CASRPTGNNQPQHF	TGTGCCAGCAGGCCTACAGGGAACAATCAGCCCCAGCATTTT
TRBJ2-3	TRBV9	TRBD2	NA	CASSVGSSGGVGNTDTQYF	TGTGCCAGCAGCGTAGGTAGTAGCGGGGGCGTCGGGAACACAGATACGCAGTATTTT
TRBJ2-7	TRBV4-2	TRBD2	NA	CASSQDSGRTTYEQYF	TGTGCCAGCAGCCAAGATTCCGGGAGGACAACCTACGAGCAGTACTTC
TRBJ2-7	TRBV7-9	NA	NA	CASSLGGVSYEQYF	TGTGCCAGCAGCTTAGGGGGCGTCTCCTACGAGCAGTACTTC
TRBJ2-2	TRBV7-9	NA	NA	CASSSQGIDTGELFF	TGTGCCAGCAGCTCACAGGGCATCGACACCGGGGAGCTGTTTTTT
TRBJ2-7	TRBV5-6	NA	NA	CASRREGASYEQYF	TGTGCCAGCAGGAGAGAAGGGGCCTCCTACGAGCAGTACTTC
TRBJ2-2	TRBV29-1	TRBD1	NA	CSVATGTGNTGELFF	TGCAGCGTAGCGACCGGGACAGGGAACACCGGGGAGCTGTTTTTT
TRBJ1-1	TRBV5-1	NA	NA	CASSLAPGAANTEAFF	TGCGCCAGCAGCTTGGCTCCTGGGGCCGCGAACACTGAAGCTTTCTTT
TRBJ2-2	TRBV2	NA	few	CASKVGRYPGELFF	TGTGCCAGCAAGGTGGGGCGCTATCCCGGGGAGCTGTTTTTT
TRBJ1-4	TRBV13	NA	NA	CASRHSSNEKLFF	TGTGCCAGCAGACACAGCTCTAATGAAAAACTGTTTTTT
TRBJ2-3	TRBV18	TRBD2	NA	CASSPGGNTDTQYF	TGTGCCAGCTCACCGGGAGGGAACACAGATACGCAGTATTTT
TRBJ2-1	TRBV6-6	TRBD1	NA	CASSYSGGQANEQFF	TGTGCCAGCAGTTACTCGGGGGGACAGGCAAATGAGCAGTTCTTC
TRBJ2-3	TRBV6-4	NA	NA	CASSEQTSSTDTQYF	TGTGCCAGCAGTGAACAGACATCTAGCACAGATACGCAGTATTTT
TRBJ1-2	TRBV19	NA	NA	CASSLRDLSGYGYTF	TGTGCCAGCAGCCTTCGCGACTTAAGTGGCTATGGCTACACCTTC
TRBJ2-3	TRBV7-9	NA	NA	CASSLNTGAADTQYF	TGTGCCAGCAGCTTAAACACGGGTGCCGCAGATACGCAGTATTTT
TRBJ2-3	TRBV5-4	TRBD2	NA	CASSLEGGRDTQYF	TGTGCCAGCAGCTTGGAGGGAGGGCGAGATACGCAGTATTTT
TRBJ1-2	TRBV27	NA	once	CASSFLANYGYTF	TGTGCCAGCAGTTTTTTAGCTAACTATGGCTACACCTTC
TRBJ2-1	TRBV12-5	TRBD2	NA	CASGKTSGSHNEQFF	TGTGCTAGTGGTAAAACTAGCGGGAGTCACAATGAGCAGTTCTTC
TRBJ1-2	TRBV21-1	NA	NA	CASSKRWEGYYGYTF	TGTGCCAGCAGCAAAAGATGGGAGGGGTACTATGGCTACACCTTC
TRBJ1-1	TRBV5-1	NA	NA	CASSLVGQTEAFF	TGCGCCAGCAGCTTGGTCGGACAAACTGAAGCTTTCTTT
TRBJ1-4	TRBV19	NA	NA	CASTLVGRVEKLFF	TGTGCCAGTACCCTGGTGGGGCGAGTTGAAAAACTGTTTTTT
TRBJ1-5	TRBV6-5	TRBD1	NA	CASSYGQGYQPQHF	TGTGCCAGCAGTTACGGACAGGGCTATCAGCCCCAGCATTTT
TRBJ2-3	TRBV29-1	TRBD1	NA	CSINRGSGTDTQYF	TGCAGCATAAACAGGGGGAGTGGCACAGATACGCAGTATTTT
TRBJ1-5	TRBV29-1	NA	NA	CSVARGVNQPQHF	TGCAGCGTAGCCCGGGGGGTCAATCAGCCCCAGCATTTT
TRBJ1-2	TRBV5-1	TRBD1	NA	CASGPDRGYGYTF	TGCGCCAGCGGGCCCGACAGGGGCTATGGCTACACCTTC
TRBJ2-3	TRBV3-1/TRBV3-2	TRBD2	NA	CASSQAASGRPDTQYF	TGTGCCAGCAGCCAAGCGGCTAGCGGGAGGCCAGATACGCAGTATTTT
TRBJ1-3	TRBV6-5	NA	NA	CATSGAGNTIYF	TGTGCCACCTCGGGTGCAGGAAACACCATATATTTT
TRBJ1-2	TRBV9	TRBD1	NA	CASSGGDIPGQGYYGYTF	TGTGCCAGCAGCGGTGGGGATATCCCGGGACAGGGCTACTATGGCTACACCTTC
TRBJ2-2	TRBV5-1	TRBD2	NA	CASSLEAGGTANTGELFF	TGCGCCAGCAGCTTAGAAGCGGGGGGAACCGCGAACACCGGGGAGCTGTTTTTT
TRBJ2-1	TRBV7-2	TRBD2	once	CASRTDELAGLNEQFF	TGTGCCAGCAGGACCGATGAACTAGCGGGCCTCAATGAGCAGTTCTTC
TRBJ1-3	TRBV5-1	TRBD1	NA	CASSADRGSGNTIYF	TGCGCCAGCAGCGCCGACAGGGGATCTGGAAACACCATATATTTT
TRBJ2-7	TRBV18	TRBD1	NA	CASSRGQGEYEQYF	TGTGCCAGCTCCCGTGGGCAGGGGGAGTACGAGCAGTACTTC
TRBJ2-1	TRBV7-9	NA	NA	CASSPIGVNEQFF	TGTGCCAGCAGCCCGATAGGAGTCAATGAGCAGTTCTTC
TRBJ1-5	TRBV18	NA	NA	CASSPSSRENQPQHF	TGTGCCAGCTCACCATCGTCACGGGAGAACCAGCCCCAGCATTTT
TRBJ2-1	TRBV10-2	TRBD2	medium-sized	CASTGLAGGFGEQFF	TGCGCCAGCACTGGTTTGGCGGGAGGGTTTGGTGAGCAGTTCTTC
TRBJ1-1	TRBV2	NA	NA	CASSLAGVAGEAFF	TGTGCCAGCAGTCTTGCAGGAGTCGCGGGTGAAGCTTTCTTT
TRBJ1-3	TRBV14	NA	once	CASSQAVWAAGNTIYF	TGTGCCAGCAGCCAAGCAGTCTGGGCCGCTGGAAACACCATATATTTT
TRBJ1-1	TRBV5-4	TRBD1	NA	CASSPGQGNTEAFF	TGTGCCAGCAGCCCGGGACAGGGTAACACTGAAGCTTTCTTT
TRBJ2-6	TRBV5-1	TRBD1	NA	CASSAQGASGANVLTF	TGCGCCAGCAGCGCCCAGGGGGCCTCTGGGGCCAACGTCCTGACTTTC
TRBJ1-2	TRBV10-3	NA	few	CAISVVIAYGYTF	TGTGCCATCAGTGTAGTGATTGCCTATGGCTACACCTTC
TRBJ1-1	TRBV12-3/TRBV12-4	NA	NA	CASRRGGTEAFF	TGTGCCAGCAGGCGCGGGGGAACTGAAGCTTTCTTT
TRBJ2-5	TRBV5-4	NA	NA	CASSSTGDQETQYF	TGTGCCAGCAGCTCGACAGGAGACCAAGAGACCCAGTACTTC